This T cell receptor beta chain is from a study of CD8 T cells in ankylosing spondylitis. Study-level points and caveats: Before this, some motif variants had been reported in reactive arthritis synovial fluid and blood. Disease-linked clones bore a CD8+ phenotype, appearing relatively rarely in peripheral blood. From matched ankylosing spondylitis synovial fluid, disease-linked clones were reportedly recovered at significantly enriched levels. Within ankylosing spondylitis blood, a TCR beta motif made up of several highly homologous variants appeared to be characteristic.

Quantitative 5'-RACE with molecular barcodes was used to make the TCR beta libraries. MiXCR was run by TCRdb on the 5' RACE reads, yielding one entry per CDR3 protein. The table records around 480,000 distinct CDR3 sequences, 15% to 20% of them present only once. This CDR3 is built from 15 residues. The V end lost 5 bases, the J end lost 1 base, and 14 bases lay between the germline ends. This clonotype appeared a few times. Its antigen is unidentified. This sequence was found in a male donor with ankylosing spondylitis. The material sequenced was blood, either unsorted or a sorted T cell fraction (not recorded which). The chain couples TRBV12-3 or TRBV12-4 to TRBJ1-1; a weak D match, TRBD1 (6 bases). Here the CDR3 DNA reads TGTGCCAGCAGTCCGGGTGACAGGCGGAACACTGAAGCTTTCTTT. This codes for CASSPGDRRNTEAFF.